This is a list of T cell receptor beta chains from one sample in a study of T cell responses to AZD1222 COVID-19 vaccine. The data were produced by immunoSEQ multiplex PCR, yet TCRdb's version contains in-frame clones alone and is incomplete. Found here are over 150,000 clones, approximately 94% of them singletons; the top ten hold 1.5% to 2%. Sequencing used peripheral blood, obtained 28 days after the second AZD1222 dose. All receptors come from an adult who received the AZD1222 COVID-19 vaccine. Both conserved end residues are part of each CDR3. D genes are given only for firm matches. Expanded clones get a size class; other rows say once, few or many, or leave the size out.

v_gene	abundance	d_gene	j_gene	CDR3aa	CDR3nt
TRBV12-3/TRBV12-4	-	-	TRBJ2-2	CASSLSLGELFF	TGTGCCAGCAGTTTAAGTCTCGGGGAGCTGTTTTTT
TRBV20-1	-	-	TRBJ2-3	CSASSGSTDTQYF	TGCAGTGCTAGTAGCGGAAGCACAGATACGCAGTATTTT
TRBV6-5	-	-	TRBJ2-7	CASSFQNDASYEQYF	TGTGCCAGCAGTTTCCAGAATGATGCCTCCTACGAGCAGTACTTC
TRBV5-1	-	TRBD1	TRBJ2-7	CASSFTGTGGYEQYF	TGCGCCAGCAGCTTTACCGGGACAGGGGGATACGAGCAGTACTTC
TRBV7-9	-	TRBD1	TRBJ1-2	CASSLVDRGYDGYTF	TGTGCCAGCAGCTTAGTTGACAGGGGGTATGATGGCTACACCTTC
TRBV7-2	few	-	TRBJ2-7	CASSPYSWGASYEQYF	TGTGCCAGCAGCCCCTACTCTTGGGGGGCCTCCTACGAGCAGTACTTC
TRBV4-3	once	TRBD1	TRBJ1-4	CASSQRTGSNEKLFF	TGCGCCAGCAGCCAAAGGACAGGGTCGAATGAAAAACTGTTTTTT
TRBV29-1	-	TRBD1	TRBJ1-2	CSVGKGTGGLYGYTF	TGCAGCGTTGGAAAGGGGACAGGGGGTCTCTATGGCTACACCTTC
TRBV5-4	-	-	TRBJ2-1	CASSPGPSRGSSYNEQFF	TGTGCCAGCAGCCCCGGACCCAGCCGAGGGAGCTCCTACAATGAGCAGTTCTTC
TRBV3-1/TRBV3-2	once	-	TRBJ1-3	CASSPLGNTIYF	TGTGCCAGCAGCCCTTTGGGAAACACCATATATTTT
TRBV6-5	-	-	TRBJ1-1	CASSEGYSTEAFF	TGTGCCAGCAGCGAGGGTTACTCTACTGAAGCTTTCTTT
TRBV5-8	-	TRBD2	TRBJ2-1	CASSSLAGAYNEQFF	TGTGCCAGCAGCTCACTAGCGGGGGCCTACAATGAGCAGTTCTTC
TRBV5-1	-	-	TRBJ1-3	CASSLLPGRGNTIYF	TGCGCCAGCAGCTTGCTCCCCGGGCGAGGAAACACCATATATTTT
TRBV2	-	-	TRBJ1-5	CASSSRDGNNQPQHF	TGTGCCAGCAGCTCCCGGGACGGGAACAATCAGCCCCAGCATTTT
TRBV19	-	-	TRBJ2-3	CASSISPTQLDTQYF	TGTGCCAGTAGTATCTCGCCGACGCAGTTGGATACGCAGTATTTT
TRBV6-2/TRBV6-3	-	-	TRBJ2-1	CASSYVAGADEQFF	TGTGCCAGCAGTTACGTCGCGGGGGCGGACGAGCAGTTCTTC
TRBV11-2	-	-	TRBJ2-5	CASSRRWAPSEETQYF	TGTGCCAGCAGCAGACGTTGGGCGCCGAGCGAGGAGACCCAGTACTTC
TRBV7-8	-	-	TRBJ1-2	CASSLDGTNYGYTF	TGTGCCAGCAGCTTAGATGGGACAAACTATGGCTACACCTTC
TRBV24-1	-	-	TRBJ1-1	CATSSPVETEAFF	TGTGCCACCAGTAGCCCGGTGGAAACTGAAGCTTTCTTT
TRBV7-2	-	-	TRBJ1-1	CASSLVGGRATEAFF	TGTGCCAGCAGCTTAGTAGGGGGGCGTGCGACTGAAGCTTTCTTT
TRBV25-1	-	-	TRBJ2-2	CASSEARDGAGELFF	TGTGCCAGCAGTGAGGCCCGGGATGGTGCCGGGGAGCTGTTTTTT
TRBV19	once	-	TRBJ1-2	CASSINTGTSYTF	TGTGCCAGTAGTATCAATACCGGGACTTCCTACACCTTC
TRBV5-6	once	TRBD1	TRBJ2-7	CASSRGQAYEQYF	TGTGCCAGCAGCCGAGGACAGGCCTACGAGCAGTACTTC
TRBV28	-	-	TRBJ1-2	CASSLRSGAGWEGGYTF	TGTGCCAGCAGTTTACGTTCGGGGGCAGGTTGGGAGGGTGGCTACACCTTC
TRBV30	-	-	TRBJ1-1	CAWSATRAGSEAFF	TGTGCCTGGAGCGCGACCCGGGCGGGGTCTGAAGCTTTCTTT
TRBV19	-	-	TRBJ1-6	CASSIRNSPLHF	TGTGCCAGTAGTATCAGGAATTCACCCCTCCACTTT
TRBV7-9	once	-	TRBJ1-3	CASSLVRGNTIYF	TGTGCCAGCAGCTTAGTGAGGGGAAACACCATATATTTT
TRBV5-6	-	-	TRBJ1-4	CASSQMRGGLGRDKLFF	TGTGCCAGCAGCCAGATGAGGGGTGGCCTCGGGAGGGACAAACTGTTTTTT
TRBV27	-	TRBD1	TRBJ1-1	CASSPLTGMNTEAFF	TGTGCCAGCAGTCCCCTGACAGGGATGAACACTGAAGCTTTCTTT
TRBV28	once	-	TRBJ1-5	CASGGEPQHF	TGTGCCAGCGGCGGAGAGCCCCAGCATTTT
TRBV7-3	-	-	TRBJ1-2	CASSLGSHANYGYTF	TGTGCCAGCAGCTTGGGGTCTCACGCTAACTATGGCTACACCTTC
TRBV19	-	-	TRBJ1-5	CASSAFFEVSNQPQHF	TGTGCCAGTAGTGCGTTTTTTGAAGTAAGCAATCAGCCCCAGCATTTT
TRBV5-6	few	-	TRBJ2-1	CASSFGVGGTEQFF	TGTGCCAGCAGCTTCGGGGTTGGAGGCACTGAGCAGTTCTTC
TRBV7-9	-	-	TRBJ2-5	CASSFRGPSGEETQYF	TGTGCCAGCAGCTTCCGCGGGCCCTCGGGAGAGGAGACCCAGTACTTC
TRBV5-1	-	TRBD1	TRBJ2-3	CASSTRTGDTDTQYF	TGCGCCAGCAGCACCAGGACAGGGGACACAGATACGCAGTATTTT
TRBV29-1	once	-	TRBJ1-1	CSVEVAANTEAFF	TGCAGCGTTGAAGTAGCTGCTAACACTGAAGCTTTCTTT
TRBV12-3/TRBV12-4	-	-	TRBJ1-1	CASSYMNTEAFF	TGTGCCAGCAGTTACATGAACACTGAAGCTTTCTTT
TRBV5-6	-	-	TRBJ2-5	CASSLGGTYQETQYF	TGTGCCAGCAGCTTGGGGGGGACTTATCAAGAGACCCAGTACTTC
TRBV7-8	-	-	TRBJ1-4	CASSPSTPGQTINEKLFF	TGTGCCAGCAGCCCAAGTACGCCTGGACAGACTATTAATGAAAAACTGTTTTTT
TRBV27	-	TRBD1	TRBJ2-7	CASSLGGQVTYEQYF	TGTGCCAGCAGTTTAGGGGGACAGGTAACCTACGAGCAGTACTTC
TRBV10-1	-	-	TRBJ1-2	CASSPDGFYGYTF	TGCGCCAGCAGTCCGGACGGATTCTATGGCTACACCTTC
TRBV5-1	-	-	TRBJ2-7	CASGMVGEQYF	TGCGCCAGCGGCATGGTGGGCGAGCAGTACTTC
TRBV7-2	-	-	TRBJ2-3	CASRGDVDTQYF	TGTGCCAGCAGAGGAGATGTAGATACGCAGTATTTT
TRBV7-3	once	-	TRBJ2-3	CASSSSRDRADTQYF	TGTGCCAGCAGCTCCTCGCGGGATAGGGCAGATACGCAGTATTTT
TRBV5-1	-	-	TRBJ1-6	CASSLGQDNSPLHF	TGCGCCAGCAGCTTGGGACAGGATAATTCACCCCTCCACTTT
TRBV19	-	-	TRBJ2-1	CASSIGDEQFF	TGTGCCAGTAGTATTGGGGATGAGCAGTTCTTC
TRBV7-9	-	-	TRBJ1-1	CASSLVTGRNTEAFF	TGTGCCAGCAGCTTAGTTACCGGGAGAAACACTGAAGCTTTCTTT
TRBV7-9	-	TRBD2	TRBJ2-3	CASSLTSGRPTDTQYF	TGTGCCAGCAGCCTGACTAGCGGGAGGCCCACAGATACGCAGTATTTT